A selection of T cell receptor beta chains follows, all from one sample in a study of T cells in Graves' hyperthyroidism and ophthalmopathy. MiXCR, applied by TCRdb to the multiplex PCR reads, yields one record per CDR3 protein. The table lists 550,000 to 600,000 distinct CDR3 sequences, approximately 15% of them singletons, with roughly 7% in the top ten. Sequenced sample: blood. The receptor set was obtained from a woman in her late teens or twenties with Graves' ophthalmopathy. The CDR3 runs from the conserved cysteine through the conserved F or W. The order of the fields is J gene, clone size, D gene, V gene, CDR3 length, CDR3 DNA, CDR3 protein. The D gene is left open where the match is weak. Rows may omit the clone size; those that give it use once, few, many or a size class.

j_call: TRBJ2-2; clone_size: NA; d_call: NA; v_call: TRBV6-1; cdr3_length: 15; cdr3_nt: TGTGCCAGCAGCCGTCCGGGACAGAACACCGGGGAGCTGTTTTTT; cdr3_aa: CASSRPGQNTGELFF
j_call: TRBJ2-7; clone_size: many; d_call: NA; v_call: TRBV6-5; cdr3_length: 17; cdr3_nt: TGTGCCAGCAGTTACTCGGGGATGCGGCCCCTGGGGTACGAGCAGTACTTC; cdr3_aa: CASSYSGMRPLGYEQYF
j_call: TRBJ2-3; clone_size: NA; d_call: NA; v_call: TRBV10-2; cdr3_length: 15; cdr3_nt: TGCGCCAGCAGTGAGTCCAGGATGCCCCGAGGTACGCAGTATTTT; cdr3_aa: CASSESRMPRGTQYF
j_call: TRBJ2-5; clone_size: many; d_call: TRBD1; v_call: TRBV9; cdr3_length: 15; cdr3_nt: TGTGCCAGCAGCGTAAACAGGGGGTCTTGGGAGACCCAGTACTTC; cdr3_aa: CASSVNRGSWETQYF
j_call: TRBJ2-3; clone_size: NA; d_call: TRBD1; v_call: TRBV11-2; cdr3_length: 15; cdr3_nt: TGTGCCAGCAGTCTGTTCAGGGGGCGAACAGATACGCAGTATTTT; cdr3_aa: CASSLFRGRTDTQYF
j_call: TRBJ1-1; clone_size: many; d_call: NA; v_call: TRBV7-9; cdr3_length: 15; cdr3_nt: TGTGCCAGCAGCTTAGAGGGCGGGGCGGGCACTGAAGCTTTCTTT; cdr3_aa: CASSLEGGAGTEAFF
j_call: TRBJ2-7; clone_size: many; d_call: TRBD2; v_call: TRBV4-3; cdr3_length: 15; cdr3_nt: TGCGCCAGCAGCCAAACTAGCGGGAGGGTATACGAGCAGTACTTC; cdr3_aa: CASSQTSGRVYEQYF
j_call: TRBJ2-7; clone_size: many; d_call: NA; v_call: TRBV27; cdr3_length: 14; cdr3_nt: TGTGCCAGCAGTTTTGATGACAGACCCTACGAGCAGTACTTC; cdr3_aa: CASSFDDRPYEQYF
j_call: TRBJ1-2; clone_size: many; d_call: NA; v_call: TRBV12-3/TRBV12-4; cdr3_length: 19; cdr3_nt: TGTGCCAGCAGTTTAAAGAAGGCCAGGCTAATTCCAGCTAACTATGGCTACACCTTC; cdr3_aa: CASSLKKARLIPANYGYTF
j_call: TRBJ2-2; clone_size: NA; d_call: NA; v_call: TRBV29-1; cdr3_length: 12; cdr3_nt: TGCAGCGTCTTCAGGGACACCGGGGAGCTGTTTTTT; cdr3_aa: CSVFRDTGELFF
j_call: TRBJ2-7; clone_size: few; d_call: TRBD2; v_call: TRBV6-2/TRBV6-3; cdr3_length: 16; cdr3_nt: TGTGCCAGCAGAGACCCCGGACTAGCGGGAGGGAGGGAGCAGTACTTC; cdr3_aa: CASRDPGLAGGREQYF
j_call: TRBJ1-5; clone_size: many; d_call: TRBD1; v_call: TRBV5-1; cdr3_length: 15; cdr3_nt: TGCGCCAGCAGCTTGGACCCACAGGGGCATCAGCCCCAGCATTTT; cdr3_aa: CASSLDPQGHQPQHF
j_call: TRBJ2-7; clone_size: few; d_call: TRBD2; v_call: TRBV7-2; cdr3_length: 16; cdr3_nt: TGTGCCAGCAGCCCCACAATAGCGGGGGGCGGATGGGAGCAGTACTTC; cdr3_aa: CASSPTIAGGGWEQYF
j_call: TRBJ2-1; clone_size: many; d_call: NA; v_call: TRBV7-9; cdr3_length: 16; cdr3_nt: TGTGCCAGCAGGGACGGGACGGCTCGCGGTGGCAATGAGCAGTTCTTC; cdr3_aa: CASRDGTARGGNEQFF
j_call: TRBJ1-1; clone_size: NA; d_call: NA; v_call: TRBV10-3; cdr3_length: 13; cdr3_nt: TGTGCCATCAGTGTCTTTGTCGGCACTGAAGCTTTCTTT; cdr3_aa: CAISVFVGTEAFF
j_call: TRBJ1-5; clone_size: many; d_call: NA; v_call: TRBV30; cdr3_length: 12; cdr3_nt: TGTGCCTGGAGTGGCCTCTATCAGCCCCAGCATTTT; cdr3_aa: CAWSGLYQPQHF
j_call: TRBJ1-1; clone_size: few; d_call: NA; v_call: TRBV9; cdr3_length: 14; cdr3_nt: TGTGCCAGCAGCCCCCGGCGAGGCCCGACTGAAGCTTTCTTT; cdr3_aa: CASSPRRGPTEAFF
j_call: TRBJ2-1; clone_size: NA; d_call: TRBD2; v_call: TRBV24-1; cdr3_length: 22; cdr3_nt: TGTGCCACCAGGAACTTTTTCCCGGGACTAGCGGGAGAGGGGGTCTCCTACAATGAGCAGTTCTTC; cdr3_aa: CATRNFFPGLAGEGVSYNEQFF
j_call: TRBJ2-7; clone_size: few; d_call: TRBD1; v_call: TRBV19; cdr3_length: 13; cdr3_nt: TGTGCCAGTAAACAGGGGAACTCCTACGAGCAGTACTTC; cdr3_aa: CASKQGNSYEQYF
j_call: TRBJ2-1; clone_size: many; d_call: TRBD1; v_call: TRBV28; cdr3_length: 15; cdr3_nt: TGTGCCAGCAGTATTACCGGGACAGCCTACAATGAGCAGTTCTTC; cdr3_aa: CASSITGTAYNEQFF
j_call: TRBJ1-1; clone_size: NA; d_call: TRBD1; v_call: TRBV27; cdr3_length: 15; cdr3_nt: TGTGCCAGCAGTCTCACGCCAACGACAGGGTCTGAAGCTTTCTTT; cdr3_aa: CASSLTPTTGSEAFF
j_call: TRBJ2-2; clone_size: many; d_call: TRBD1; v_call: TRBV19; cdr3_length: 16; cdr3_nt: TGTGCCAGTAGTATAGGGACAGGGGGTAACACCGGGGAGCTGTTTTTT; cdr3_aa: CASSIGTGGNTGELFF
j_call: TRBJ1-6; clone_size: many; d_call: NA; v_call: TRBV3-1; cdr3_length: 14; cdr3_nt: TGTGCCAGCAGCCAGTTACAGGACGTAGGACCCCTCCACTTT; cdr3_aa: CASSQLQDVGPLHF
j_call: TRBJ2-2; clone_size: NA; d_call: TRBD1; v_call: TRBV5-8; cdr3_length: 18; cdr3_nt: TGTGCCAGCAGCCAAGACGGACAGGGAGTGGGGAACACCGGGGAGCTGTTTTTT; cdr3_aa: CASSQDGQGVGNTGELFF
j_call: TRBJ1-5; clone_size: NA; d_call: TRBD1; v_call: TRBV4-1; cdr3_length: 18; cdr3_nt: TGCGCCAGCAGCCAAGGGGAGGGGGCAGGGGGCCAGGGGCAGCCCCAGCATTTT; cdr3_aa: CASSQGEGAGGQGQPQHF
j_call: TRBJ1-6; clone_size: NA; d_call: NA; v_call: TRBV19; cdr3_length: 15; cdr3_nt: TGTGCCAGTAGGGATCCAGGGTTCAATAATTCACCCCTCCACTTT; cdr3_aa: CASRDPGFNNSPLHF